These 18 T cell receptor beta chains were all obtained from the same sample, sequenced in a study of post-analysis software for immune sequencing data. Findings of the study overall: Patients had higher frequencies than controls of a few TRBV segments, including TRBV5-6, TRBV5-1 and TRBV20-1.

Their cognate antigens are unknown. Researchers reported that TCR beta cDNA libraries carried unique molecular identifiers. Each CDR3 protein gets one entry after TCRdb re-called the PCR reads with MiXCR. The sample shows about 430,000 distinct CDR3 sequences, less than 40% of them seen only once. Sequencing used blood. Receptors originate from a girl aged 2-10 years with multiple sclerosis.

This clonotype was detected a few times. The chain couples TRBV6-4 to TRBJ2-2, with 8 nucleotides matching TRBD1. Germline V gives CDR1 MRHNA, CDR2 SNTAGT. The V gene end was trimmed by 2 bases and the J gene end by 1 base; junction bases not matched to a gene: 3. This CDR3 contains 16 residues. The CDR3 here is CASSDPDRENTGELFF. In DNA, the CDR3 is TGTGCCAGCAGTGACCCGGACAGGGAGAACACCGGGGAGCTGTTTTTT.

This clonotype was detected only a few times. This rearrangement joins TRBV5-5 to TRBJ2-7, with D possibly TRBD1 on 5 matching bases. Germline V gives CDR1 SGHKS, CDR2 YYEKEE (reference sequence). This CDR3 has 17 residues. Trimming took off 4 bases at V and 0 bases at J, with 20 bases between the two ends. The CDR3 spells CASSPSYSSDTSYEQYF. The CDR3 coding sequence is TGTGCCAGCAGCCCCTCCTATTCCTCGGACACCTCCTACGAGCAGTACTTC.

This clonotype was seen a single time. The J gene is TRBJ2-3, the V gene TRBV20-1; D is ambiguous. Germline-derived CDR1 and CDR2 are DFQATT and SNEGSKA (reference sequence). The CDR3 is 14 amino acids. V lost 3 bases and J 2 bases, leaving 12 bases between the germline ends. In DNA form, the CDR3 reads TGCAGTGCTAGCAGCCGGGTATACACAGATACGCAGTATTTT. Translation gives CSASSRVYTDTQYF.

The CDR3 DNA reads as TGTGCCAGCAGCATTAACACAGATACGCAGTATTTT. Its translation: CASSINTDTQYF. The J gene is TRBJ2-3, the V gene TRBV7-2; D not resolved. The V gene lost 5 bases and the J gene lost 2 bases, with 5 bases spanning the gap. Germline loops: CDR1 SGHTA, CDR2 FQGNSA. The CDR3 length is 12 residues. The complete variable domain, with remaining parts taken from reference TRBV7-2 and TRBJ2-3, reads GAGVSQSPSNKVTEKGKDVELRCDPISGHTALYWYRQSLGQGLEFLIYFQGNSAPDKSGLPSDRFSAERTGGSVSTLTIQRTQQEDSAVYLCASSINTDTQYFGPGTRLTVL.

Only a few counts were recorded for this clonotype. This chain connects TRBV14 to TRBJ2-4; D assignment may be TRBD1 or TRBD2 (6 bases each). V gave up 3 bases and J gave up 3 bases, with 12 bases separating them. This CDR3 has 15 amino acids. Germline loops: CDR1 SGHDN, CDR2 FVKESK. In DNA form, the CDR3 reads TGTGCCAGCAGCCAGCAAGGGGGAGGCAAAAACATTCAGTACTTC. It translates to CASSQQGGGKNIQYF.

The genes are TRBV4-2 and TRBJ2-1, with 10 bases lining up with TRBD2. Germline V gene lookup returns CDR1 LGHNA and CDR2 YNFKEQ. This CDR3 is built from 16 residues. Germline trimming cut 3 bases from V and 8 bases from J; bases unmatched to any gene: 10. The CDR3 protein is CASSQEREGLADEQFF. CDR3 bases: TGTGCCAGCAGCCAGGAGCGGGAGGGCCTCGCGGATGAGCAGTTCTTC.

V is TRBV12-3 or TRBV12-4 and J is TRBJ2-7; 10 bases are shared with TRBD1. The CDR3 totals 14 residues. V shed 5 bases and J 7 bases; nucleotides not matched to a gene: 8. The CDR3 reads CASSRDRGAGEQYF. DNA of the CDR3: TGTGCCAGCAGTCGGGACAGGGGAGCGGGGGAGCAGTACTTC.

This clonotype occurred a few times. The chain is built from TRBV6-2 or TRBV6-3 and TRBJ2-1; D might be TRBD1 or TRBD2, each matching 7 bases. CDR1 and CDR2 from the germline V gene are MNHEY and SVGEGT. The CDR3 has 15 amino acids. V lost 3 bases, J lost 11 bases, and 20 bases lay in between. CDR3 sequence: CASSYSVSGTAQQFF. CDR3 DNA sequence: TGTGCCAGCAGTTATTCTGTAAGCGGGACAGCTCAGCAGTTCTTC.

V and J are TRBV5-1 and TRBJ1-2; D call uncertain. The germline CDR1 and CDR2 sequences are SGHRS and YFSETQ. The length of the CDR3 is 13 residues. The ends were cut back, 4 bases at V and 7 bases at J, with 14 bases in the middle. CDR3: CASSQDPIGGYTF. The CDR3 coding sequence is TGCGCCAGCAGCCAGGACCCCATTGGTGGCTACACCTTC.

The rearrangement links TRBV6-5 to TRBJ2-7; 10 bases line up with TRBD2. The CDR3 spans 16 residues. Per the germline V gene, CDR1 is MNHEY and CDR2 is SVGAGI. V was clipped by 0 bases and J by 4 bases; unmatched bases: 6. The CDR3 sequence is CASSYSYLAGAYEQYF. The CDR3 region has the DNA TGTGCCAGCAGTTACTCGTATCTAGCGGGAGCGTACGAGCAGTACTTC.

This clonotype turned up a few times. The chain uses TRBV7-6 and TRBJ2-7, with D perhaps matching TRBD1 (6 bases). V dropped 1 base and J dropped 4 bases, with 14 bases sitting between them. Germline CDR1 and CDR2: SGHVS and FNYEAQ. The CDR3 spans 15 residues. The CDR3 DNA is TGTGCCAGCAGCTTAGGCAGGGGAAGGGGGTACGAGCAGTACTTC. It is translated as CASSLGRGRGYEQYF. Filled out from reference TRBV7-6 and TRBJ2-7, the complete variable domain reads GAGVSQSPRYKVTKRGQDVALRCDPISGHVSLYWYRQALGQGPEFLTYFNYEAQQDKSGLPNDRFSAERPEGSISTLTIQRTEQRDSAMYRCASSLGRGRGYEQYFGPGTRLTVT.

The V gene is TRBV7-9, the J gene TRBJ1-2; D ambiguous. The CDR3 runs to 14 residues. Trimming shortened V by 5 bases and J by 4 bases, and 14 bases separated the two germline ends. Germline loops: CDR1 SEHNR, CDR2 FQNEAQ (reference sequence). CDR3: CASSPLILFYGYTF. For the CDR3, the DNA is TGTGCCAGCAGCCCGCTTATCCTCTTCTATGGCTACACCTTC. Supplemented by reference TRBV7-9 and TRBJ1-2, the full variable domain reads DTGVSQNPRHKITKRGQNVTFRCDPISEHNRLYWYRQTLGQGPEFLTYFQNEAQLEKSRLLSDRFSAERPKGSFSTLEIQRTEQGDSAMYLCASSPLILFYGYTFGSGTRLTVV.

V and J are TRBV19 and TRBJ2-1; D may correspond to TRBD1 or TRBD2 (5 bases each). V was pared by 4 bases and J by 6 bases, with 22 bases between. Germline values: CDR1 LNHDA, CDR2 SQIVND (reference sequence). The CDR3 sequence is 17 residues long. For the CDR3, the DNA is TGTGCCAGTAGTAGATCCGGGACCCGGACTGGGGGCAATGAGCAGTTCTTC. Amino acids: CASSRSGTRTGGNEQFF.

This clonotype showed up just a few times. The J gene is TRBJ2-3, the V gene TRBV24-1, with 13 bases aligning to TRBD2. The CDR3 contains 17 residues. V lost 2 bases, J lost 5 bases, and 6 bases stayed unmatched. Germline CDR1 and CDR2: KGHDR and SFDVKD. CDR3 sequence reads: CATSDSQGLAGEDTQYF. In DNA form, the CDR3 reads TGTGCCACCAGTGATTCACAAGGACTAGCGGGAGAAGATACGCAGTATTTT.

The V gene is TRBV12-3 or TRBV12-4, the J gene TRBJ1-2; D gene uncertain. This CDR3 has 12 residues. V lost 10 bases to trimming and J lost 6 bases, with 15 bases between them. The CDR3: CATSTGRNGYTF. The DNA for the CDR3 is TGTGCCACGAGCACGGGAAGGAATGGCTACACCTTC.

This chain connects TRBV12-3 or TRBV12-4 to TRBJ2-3; a weak D match, TRBD1 (6 bases). Trimming shortened V by 5 bases and J by 4 bases, and 16 bases separated the two germline ends. CDR3 length: 15 residues. Here the CDR3 DNA reads TGTGCCAGCAGTATAGGGGGAGTGCCCCCAGATACGCAGTATTTT. Its protein is CASSIGGVPPDTQYF.

The genes are TRBV9 and TRBJ2-3; TRBD2 is a possible D gene (5 bases). Germline lookup yields CDR1 SGDLS and CDR2 YYNGEE. Trimming left V 4 bases short and J 4 bases short, with 13 bases between. The CDR3 runs to 14 residues. The CDR3 reads CASSSLGYADTQYF. The CDR3 region has the DNA TGTGCCAGCAGCTCACTAGGGTACGCAGATACGCAGTATTTT. Full variable domain (rest looked up from reference TRBV9 and TRBJ2-3): DSGVTQTPKHLITATGQRVTLRCSPRSGDLSVYWYQQSLDQGLQFLIQYYNGEERAKGNILERFSAQQFPDLHSELNLSSLELGDSALYFCASSSLGYADTQYFGPGTRLTVL.

This clonotype occurred a few times. The J gene is TRBJ1-2, the V gene TRBV27; 8 bases are shared with TRBD1. The junction had 10 bases not matched to a gene; V was cut back by 6 bases and J by 7 bases. The CDR3 extends over 14 amino acids. From germline, CDR1 is MNHEY and CDR2 SMNVEV (reference sequence). The CDR3 DNA is TGTGCCAGCAGCCCAGGGGGCGGGTTAGGTGGCTACACCTTC. Amino acids: CASSPGGGLGGYTF.